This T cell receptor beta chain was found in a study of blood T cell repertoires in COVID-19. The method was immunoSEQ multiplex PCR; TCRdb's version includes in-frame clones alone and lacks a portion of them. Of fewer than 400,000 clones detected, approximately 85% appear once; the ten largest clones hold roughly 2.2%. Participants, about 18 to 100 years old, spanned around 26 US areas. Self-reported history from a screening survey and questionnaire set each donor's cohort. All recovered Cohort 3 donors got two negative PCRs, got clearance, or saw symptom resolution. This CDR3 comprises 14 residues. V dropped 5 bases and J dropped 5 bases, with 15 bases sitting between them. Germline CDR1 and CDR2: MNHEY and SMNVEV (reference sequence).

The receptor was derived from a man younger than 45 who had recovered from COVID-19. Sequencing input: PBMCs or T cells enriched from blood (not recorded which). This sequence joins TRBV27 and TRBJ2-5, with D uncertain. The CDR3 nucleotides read TGTGCCAGCAGTAAAAGAAGCACCGAGGAGACCCAGTACTTC. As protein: CASSKRSTEETQYF.